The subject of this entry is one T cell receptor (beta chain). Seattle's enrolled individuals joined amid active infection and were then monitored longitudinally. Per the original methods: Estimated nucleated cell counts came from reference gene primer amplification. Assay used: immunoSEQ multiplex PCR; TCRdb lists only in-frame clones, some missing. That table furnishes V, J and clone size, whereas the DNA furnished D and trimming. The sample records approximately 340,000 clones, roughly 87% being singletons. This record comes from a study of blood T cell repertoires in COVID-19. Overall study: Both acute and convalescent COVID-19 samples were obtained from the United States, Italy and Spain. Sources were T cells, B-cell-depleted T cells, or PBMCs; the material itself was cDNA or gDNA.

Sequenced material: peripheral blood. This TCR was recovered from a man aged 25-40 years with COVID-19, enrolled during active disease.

The DNA for the CDR3 is TGTGCCAGCAGCCTAGGGACAGCTATTCTTAGCAATCAGCCCCAGCATTTT. This translates into CASSLGTAILSNQPQHF. The V gene is TRBV7-8, the J gene TRBJ1-5; 7 bases agree with TRBD1. Germline trimming cut 5 bases from V and 0 bases from J; bases unmatched to any gene: 10. The CDR3 is 17 residues long. CDR1 SGHVS and CDR2 FQNEAQ come from the germline V gene.